These T cell receptor beta chains were read from a single sample in a study of T cell responses to AZD1222 COVID-19 vaccine. Produced via immunoSEQ multiplex PCR; TCRdb's table is partial and in-frame only. The table shows over 100,000 clones, with approximately 91% occurring only once. This specimen was peripheral blood, taken on day 0 of AZD1222 vaccination. The receptors shown here come from an adult in good health. Both conserved end residues are part of each CDR3. D genes are given only for firm matches. Clone size is shown for a subset of rows, as once, few, many or a class of expanded clone.

clone_size d_call j_call v_call cdr3_nt cdr3_aa
NA TRBD1 TRBJ1-1 TRBV29-1 TGCAGCGTTGAAGAAGGGACAGGGCCCTTGAACACTGAAGCTTTCTTT CSVEEGTGPLNTEAFF
NA NA TRBJ1-1 TRBV18 TGTGCCAGCTCACGCAAACAGGGTAGCGAAGCTTTCTTT CASSRKQGSEAFF
NA TRBD1 TRBJ1-3 TRBV9 TGTGCCAGCAGCGTATCCACAGGGGGAGCTGGAAACACCATATATTTT CASSVSTGGAGNTIYF
few NA TRBJ2-3 TRBV3-1/TRBV3-2 TGTGCCAGCAGCGATACACAGGGCTACGCAGATACGCAGTATTTT CASSDTQGYADTQYF
few TRBD1 TRBJ1-1 TRBV18 TGTGCCAGCTCACCTAGACAGGGGATGAACACTGAAGCTTTCTTT CASSPRQGMNTEAFF
few TRBD1 TRBJ2-3 TRBV7-3 TGTGCCAGCAGCCAGTATTCCGGGACAGGGGGCGAGGGAGATACGCAGTATTTT CASSQYSGTGGEGDTQYF
NA TRBD1 TRBJ1-1 TRBV3-1/TRBV3-2 TGTGCCAGCAGCCCCGGGACAGGCCCGAACACTGAAGCTTTCTTT CASSPGTGPNTEAFF
once NA TRBJ1-2 TRBV18 TGTGCCAGCTCACCACAGGGGGTGGTAGTAACTGGCTATGGCTACACCTTC CASSPQGVVVTGYGYTF
NA NA TRBJ1-1 TRBV11-1 TGTGCCAGCAGCTTAGAAGGCAGACTAATGAACACTGAAGCTTTCTTT CASSLEGRLMNTEAFF
NA NA TRBJ1-1 TRBV27 TGTGCCAGCAGTTTAAGTTCGCGGTGGAGGGTGAACACTGAAGCTTTCTTT CASSLSSRWRVNTEAFF
NA TRBD2 TRBJ2-4 TRBV30 TGTGCCTGGAGTGCAAGCGGGGCCACCAAAAACATTCAGTACTTC CAWSASGATKNIQYF
NA NA TRBJ2-7 TRBV5-4 TGTGCCAGCAGCTCCCGGGACCCATCCTACGAGCAGTACTTC CASSSRDPSYEQYF
NA TRBD1 TRBJ1-6 TRBV27 TGTGCCAGCAGGCCTGGACAGGGGCCCCGCTCCTATAATTCACCCCTCCACTTT CASRPGQGPRSYNSPLHF
many NA TRBJ1-1 TRBV6-5 TGTGCCAGCAGTAAACAGAACATGAACACTGAAGCTTTCTTT CASSKQNMNTEAFF